This T cell receptor beta chain comes out of a study of T-cell reconstitution after alpha-beta-depleted transplantation in children (dated by TCRdb to 2015 to 2016). Regarding the study in general: T-cell immune reconstitution after TCRalphabeta/CD19-depleted allogeneic hematopoietic cell transplantation in children was quantitatively tracked in the study by means of TCR repertoire profiling.

Library preparation used PCR. The sequencer listed for this sample is Illumina HiSeq 2500. TCR library preparation used molecular barcoding, with unique molecular identifiers applied to normalize quantification of the TCRbeta repertoire. TCRdb's own reprocessing of the public reads used fastp at Q25 and MiXCR and kept productive beta chains. Each record represents a unique CDR3 protein, reported with the most common genes and DNA among its rows. This sample gives a few hundred thousand distinct CDR3 sequences in total; approximately 12% of them show up just once. The ten biggest clones cover roughly 2.3% of the sample. Notes on this clonotype: Its antigen specificity is not known. The record has no base qualities; no much larger clone is one base away.

General conclusions and limits of the study: The apparently early alphabetaT-cell count recovery about two months after transplant was reportedly dependent on only several hundred rapidly expanded clones derived from non-depleted graft cells. In some patients, the high TCRbeta diversity seen at day 60 was put down to recipient T cells and intrathymic progenitors that had survived conditioning. Hyperexpanded clone frequencies declined over subsequent months; after one year, T-cell counts and TCRbeta diversity were mostly attributed to newly produced T cells.

What the treatment or condition label conveys for this sample: allogeneic hematopoietic cell transplantation with graft depleted of TCRalphabeta T cells and CD19 B cells. TCRalphabeta/CD19-depleted allogeneic hematopoietic cell grafts were given to the transplant recipients, all of whom were children. The TCR was taken from a male patient younger than 18 who had a stem cell transplant for acute myeloid leukemia, so the T cells may come from the graft donor. Sequenced material: PBMCs, mostly from graft donor cells, taken 360 days after TCRalphabeta/CD19-depleted stem cell transplant.

The DNA sequence reads TGTGCCAGCAGTTACCGGACTAGCGGGAGGATTTCCTACGAGCAGTACTTC. This gives the protein CASSYRTSGRISYEQYF. The chain is made from TRBV6-5 and TRBJ2-7; the central 14 bases match TRBD2. Including the terminal cysteine and phenylalanine, the CDR3 comprises 17 residues. Only the CDR3 region is kept as DNA, spanning 51 bases read in frame from base 1. Sequences MNHEY (CDR1) and SVGAGI (CDR2) are obtained from the germline V gene. Trimming removed 2 bases from V and 1 base from J; the gene matches leave 4 bases unexplained.